A single sample gave rise to the 13 T cell receptor beta chains below, sequenced in a study of regulatory T cells in long-lasting Graves disease. As for time point: newly diagnosed GD, antithyroid drugs for less than 3 months. PBMC-extracted RNA yielded the TCR library. Relying on iRepertoire HTBI primers and Arm-PCR of CDR3 regions, the team built TCR beta libraries. TCRdb passed the multiplex PCR reads through MiXCR, listing each CDR3 protein once. Of over 450,000 distinct CDR3 sequences detected, around 11% appear once; the ten largest clones hold approximately 9.6%. Another study also made use of these data, one on T cells in Graves' hyperthyroidism and ophthalmopathy.

This specimen consisted of peripheral blood mononuclear cells (PBMCs), obtained at new diagnosis, from a patient treated with antithyroid drugs. The receptors derive from a woman in her 30s with Graves disease.

As concerns this clonotype: The DNA is left out, because the CDR3 cannot be placed on it with certainty; the CDR3 is given as TCRdb lists it. V usage is TRBV7-2 and J usage is TRBJ2-1; TRBD2 reflects the table's D call only, with no check against the DNA. The CDR3 is 13 residues long, ends included. The V gene's germline CDR1 is SGHTA and CDR2 FQGNSA. The CDR3 sequence is CASSFASGSNSLF.

Of note for this clonotype: Possible read error: a much larger clone is one base away. This chain connects TRBV30 to TRBJ1-2, with D possibly TRBD1 on 5 matching bases. Trimming stripped 2 bases from V and 7 bases from J, with 17 bases between. The V gene's germline CDR1 is GTSNPN and CDR2 SVGIG (reference sequence). The CDR3 has 14 residues. The CDR3 DNA follows: TGTGCCTGGAGTCCCGGACCAGGGAGATGTGGCTACACCTTC. Its translation is CAWSPGPGRCGYTF.

This clonotype was seen ten or more times. J is TRBJ2-1 and V is TRBV20-1; D is tentatively TRBD1 or TRBD2 (5 bases each). The germline V gene has CDR1 DFQATT and CDR2 SNEGSKA (reference sequence). The CDR3 covers 14 residues. The V end was cut by 5 bases, the J end by 5 bases, with 16 bases between. The CDR3 DNA reads as TGCAGTGCTGACACCGGGACCGAGGACAATGAGCAGTTCTTC. Residues: CSADTGTEDNEQFF.

This clonotype came up a few times. The chain uses TRBV29-1 and TRBJ2-7, with 11 bases that match TRBD2. CDR1 and CDR2 (germline): SQVTM, ANQGSEA. Germline trimming cut 3 bases from V and 6 bases from J; bases unmatched to any gene: 7. The CDR3 sequence is 14 residues long. The CDR3 here is CSVDSRLAGGEQYF. CDR3 DNA: TGCAGCGTTGACTCCCGTCTAGCGGGAGGCGAGCAGTACTTC.

The V call is TRBV30, the J call TRBJ2-6; 7 bases line up with TRBD1. Germline trimming cut 2 bases from V and 3 bases from J; bases unmatched to any gene: 10. This CDR3 has 17 residues. The V gene's germline CDR1 is GTSNPN and CDR2 SVGIG (reference sequence). The CDR3 DNA reads TGTGCCTGGAGTTCGGACAGGACCTCCGGTGGGGCCAACGTCCTGACTTTC. Protein product: CAWSSDRTSGGANVLTF.

The chain joins TRBV20-1 to TRBJ2-7, with 11 bases fitting TRBD2. Germline CDR1 is DFQATT and CDR2 is SNEGSKA (reference sequence). The CDR3 loop spans 19 amino acids. V shed 7 bases, J shed 4 bases, and the junction held 24 bases outside the gene matches. The CDR3 bases are TGCAGTGTAGATATTCTTGGACTAGCGGGCCCGATAGTTACTTACGAGCAGTACTTC. Amino acids: CSVDILGLAGPIVTYEQYF.

This chain joins TRBV28 and TRBJ1-2; 9 nucleotides align to TRBD1. Germline V gives CDR1 MDHEN, CDR2 SYDVKM. The CDR3 is made up of 14 amino acids. Unmatched junction bases numbered 8, after V lost 5 bases and J lost 7 bases. The CDR3 DNA is TGTGCCAGCAGTGAAACAGGGGGCGCGACTGGCTACACCTTC. Its translation: CASSETGGATGYTF.

The table lists this clonotype with many counts. The chain joins TRBV28 to TRBJ1-4; D unresolved. CDR3 length: 15 residues. The germline V and J ends were trimmed by 6 bases and 8 bases, with 19 bases remaining between them. Germline V gene lookup returns CDR1 MDHEN and CDR2 SYDVKM. CDR3 residues: CASSPRGFPGEKLFF. For the CDR3, the DNA is TGTGCCAGCAGCCCCCGGGGATTTCCAGGCGAAAAACTGTTTTTT.

This clonotype was seen repeatedly, ten times or more. The chain couples TRBV11-3 to TRBJ2-4; 9 positions agree with TRBD2. CDR1 is SGHNT and CDR2 is YENEEA in the germline V gene. V lost 5 bases and J lost 5; bases outside the gene matches: 16. The CDR3 length is 18 residues. As DNA, the CDR3 is TGTGCCAGCAGCCCGGGGTTATGGGGCGGGAGGGCCCAAAACATTCAGTACTTC. It encodes CASSPGLWGGRAQNIQYF. Filled out from reference TRBV11-3 and TRBJ2-4, the complete variable domain reads EAGVVQSPRYKIIEKKQPVAFWCNPISGHNTLYWYLQNLGQGPELLIRYENEEAVDDSQLPKDRFSAERLKGVDSTLKIQPAELGDSAVYLCASSPGLWGGRAQNIQYFGAGTRLSVL.

With respect to this clonotype: A far larger clone is one nucleotide away, so this likely arose from a read error. The rearrangement links TRBV2 to TRBJ2-7; 9 bases fit TRBD2. CDR1 and CDR2 (germline): SNHLY, FYNNEI. Trimming took 7 bases from V and 7 from J; bases not matched to a gene: 20. The CDR3 extends over 17 amino acids. The CDR3 spells CASIGLAGVRVYNEQYF. The CDR3 nucleotides read TGTGCCAGCATTGGGTTAGCGGGAGTTAGGGTCTACAATGAGCAGTACTTC.

The rearrangement joins TRBV19 to TRBJ2-3; 9 bases line up with TRBD1. Trimming cost V 3 bases and J 1 base; bases outside gene matches: 8. This CDR3 has 17 amino acids. Germline values: CDR1 LNHDA, CDR2 SQIVND (reference sequence). This CDR3 is CASSMNLQGAGTDTQYF. The CDR3 nucleotides are TGTGCCAGTAGTATGAACTTACAGGGGGCTGGCACAGATACGCAGTATTTT.

There are a few counts of this clonotype. The rearrangement links TRBV4-3 to TRBJ2-4; 8 nucleotides line up with TRBD1. The V gene's germline CDR1 is LGHNA and CDR2 YSLEER. J gave up 6 bases and V 2 bases, and 9 bases lay outside the gene matches. The CDR3 loop spans 16 amino acids. The CDR3 loop is CASSQFAGGRRNIQYF. The CDR3 DNA is TGCGCCAGCAGCCAATTTGCAGGGGGCCGTCGAAACATTCAGTACTTC.

In its sample, this clonotype was seen many times. The J gene is TRBJ1-2, the V gene TRBV20-1, with 7 bases that match TRBD1. Germline values: CDR1 DFQATT, CDR2 SNEGSKA (reference sequence). The J segment lost 5 bases and the V segment lost 3 bases, leaving 9 bases of the junction unmatched. CDR3 size: 14 residues. CDR3 amino acids: CSAREDRNRYGYTF. As DNA, the CDR3 is TGCAGTGCTAGGGAGGACAGGAATCGTTATGGCTACACCTTC.